The clone carrying this T cell receptor (beta chain) was seen repeatedly, ten times or more. Its antigen is as yet unknown. The sample belongs to a study of Graves' ophthalmopathy and Graves' hyperthyroidism. Study conclusions and caveats: The model achieved approximately 71% sensitivity and under 75% specificity for ophthalmopathy progression.

From RNA, the CDR3 regions of TCR beta chains were amplified and sequenced. HTBI primers served in a first-round RT-PCR, which a second-round multiplex PCR followed. TCRdb processed the multiplex PCR reads anew with MiXCR; each CDR3 protein has one entry. The data contain about 550,000 distinct CDR3 sequences, under 40% of them singletons. The TCR originated in an adult man with Graves' hyperthyroidism. Sequenced material: peripheral blood or thyroid tissue (not recorded which).

The CDR3 nucleotides are TGTGCCAGCAGTGATATGGGGAGAAGGTCGGCGCAGTACTTC. This codes for CASSDMGRRSAQYF. The J gene is TRBJ2-7, the V gene TRBV2, with D possibly being TRBD2 (5 bases). Trimming shortened V by 3 bases and J by 9 bases, and 18 bases separated the two germline ends. This CDR3 spans 14 amino acids. The germline V gene has CDR1 SNHLY and CDR2 FYNNEI.